What follows is one TCR beta chain and its context. Trimming took 6 bases from V and 8 from J; bases not matched to a gene: 21. The CDR3 consists of 19 residues. Looked up from germline, CDR1 is LNHDA and CDR2 is SQIVND (reference sequence). These data belong to a study of shared clonotypes between healthy human individuals. The study ran the assay at deep level. Each subset's genomic DNA was shared equally among a number of immunoSEQ plates. Here immunoSEQ multiplex PCR was the method, and the copy in TCRdb shows in-frame clones only, minus some. The data hold approximately 1.5 million clones, with 98% observed a single time.

Sample: naive CD4+ T cells sorted from blood. Subset specified: CD45RA+ positively selected. The clonotype originates from a man in his thirties or forties in good health. V is TRBV19 and J is TRBJ2-1; TRBD2 aligns across 11 bases. Here the CDR3 reads CASRIRGLAGGGVGYEQFF. In DNA, the CDR3 is TGTGCCAGTAGGATCCGGGGGCTAGCGGGAGGAGGCGTTGGCTATGAGCAGTTCTTC.